Presented here are 23 T cell receptor beta chains from one specimen sequenced in a study of T cell changes during pregnancy in multiple sclerosis. Sequenced by immunoSEQ multiplex PCR; TCRdb stores in-frame clones only, minus some. The table lists 65,000 to 80,000 clones, over 85% of them singletons. The sequencing used CD4+ T cells from peripheral blood mononuclear cells, collected before pregnancy. The receptors were sampled from a female donor with multiple sclerosis, enrolled in a pregnancy study.

CDR3 coding DNA: TGTGCCAGCAGCCTGGGGAGGGGTGGCACCGGGGAGCTGTTTTTT. Translated, it gives CASSLGRGGTGELFF. The rearrangement joins TRBV7-8 to TRBJ2-2; TRBD2 agrees at 7 bases. The CDR3 extends over 15 amino acids. V lost 5 bases to trimming and J lost 4 bases; unmatched junction nucleotides: 7. Germline V gene sequence: CDR1 SGHVS, CDR2 FQNEAQ.

The chain is built from TRBV5-4 and TRBJ2-5; TRBD2 matches 9 bases. With V trimmed by 0 bases and J by 5 bases, 8 bases remained unmatched. The CDR3 is 16 residues long. Germline assignment: CDR1 SGHNT and CDR2 YYREEE (reference sequence). As DNA, the CDR3 is TGTGCCAGCAGCTTGGCCGGCGGGGGGGCCGTGGAGACCCAGTACTTC. Translated, it gives CASSLAGGGAVETQYF.

This chain joins TRBV5-4 and TRBJ2-1; TRBD2 aligns across 8 bases. The V and J ends lost 7 bases and 5 bases, in that order; junction bases with no gene match: 5. From germline, CDR1 is SGHNT and CDR2 YYREEE (reference sequence). The CDR3 is 13 amino acids. The CDR3 bases are TGTGCCAGCCTGGGGACTAGGGACAATGAGCAGTTCTTC. Residues: CASLGTRDNEQFF. The whole variable domain, filled in from reference TRBV5-4 and TRBJ2-1, reads ETGVTQSPTHLIKTRGQQVTLRCSSQSGHNTVSWYQQALGQGPQFIFQYYREEENGRGNFPPRFSGLQFPNYSSELNVNALELDDSALYLCASLGTRDNEQFFGPGTRLTVL.

The sample holds one count of this clone. The chain links TRBV9 to TRBJ2-5, with D uncertain. The CDR3 covers 12 residues. Per germline, CDR1 SGDLS and CDR2 YYNGEE. Trimming shortened V by 3 bases and J by 3 bases, and 6 bases separated the two germline ends. The CDR3 nucleotides read TGTGCCAGCAGCGCCACAGAAGAGACCCAGTACTTC. The encoded protein is CASSATEETQYF.

Only one count was recorded for this clone. The rearrangement uses TRBV6-1 and TRBJ1-5, with 8 bases fitting TRBD1. The junction had 12 bases not matched to a gene; V was cut back by 7 bases and J by 7 bases. The CDR3 length is 15 residues. Germline lookup yields CDR1 MNHNS and CDR2 SASEGT. CDR3 sequence reads: CASTRIGQGGQPQHF. The CDR3 region has the DNA TGTGCCAGCACCAGAATCGGACAGGGCGGCCAGCCCCAGCATTTT.

The gene calls are TRBV19 and TRBJ2-7; D possibly corresponds to TRBD1 (5 bases). The CDR3 has 13 amino acids. Trimming removed 1 base from V and 6 bases from J, with 10 bases in between. From germline, CDR1 is LNHDA and CDR2 SQIVND (reference sequence). The CDR3 sequence: CASSIGRRAEQYF. In DNA form, the CDR3 reads TGTGCCAGTAGTATAGGACGCAGGGCCGAGCAGTACTTC.

This chain joins TRBV5-6 and TRBJ2-1, with 9 bases fitting TRBD2. The CDR3 is made up of 15 amino acids. The J segment lost 8 bases and the V segment lost 5 bases, leaving 11 bases of the junction unmatched. CDR1 and CDR2 (germline): SGHDT, YYEEEE. The CDR3 spells CASRKTSGPSDEQFF. The CDR3, as DNA: TGTGCCAGCAGAAAGACTAGCGGTCCTTCAGATGAGCAGTTCTTC. The full variable domain, rest sourced from reference TRBV5-6 and TRBJ2-1, is DAGVTQSPTHLIKTRGQQVTLRCSPKSGHDTVSWYQQALGQGPQFIFQYYEEEERQRGNFPDRFSGHQFPNYSSELNVNALLLGDSALYLCASRKTSGPSDEQFFGPGTRLTVL.

This chain uses TRBV6-1 with TRBJ2-7; TRBD1 agrees at 10 bases. This CDR3 has 17 residues. CDR1 is MNHNS and CDR2 is SASEGT in the germline V gene. V lost 4 bases to trimming and J lost 2 bases; unmatched junction nucleotides: 11. CDR3 nucleotides: TGTGCCAGCAGTGTAAGACAGGGGGCGAATGTGCCCTACGAGCAGTACTTC. Translating gives CASSVRQGANVPYEQYF.

The rearrangement joins TRBV7-2 to TRBJ1-5; 10 bases line up with TRBD1. The V gene's germline CDR1 is SGHTA and CDR2 FQGNSA. Germline trimming cut 5 bases from V and 5 bases from J; bases unmatched to any gene: 3. The CDR3 runs 14 residues. This chain's CDR3 is CASSPTGGYQPQHF. CDR3 DNA sequence: TGTGCCAGCAGCCCGACAGGGGGCTATCAGCCCCAGCATTTT.

The V gene is TRBV18, the J gene TRBJ1-2; TRBD1 might be the D (6 bases). CDR1 is KGHSH, CDR2 LQKENI, per germline. V shed 3 bases and J shed 4 bases, with 15 bases lying between them. This CDR3 contains 15 residues. The CDR3 spells CASSPGTTLSYGYTF. The CDR3 DNA is TGTGCCAGCTCACCCGGGACAACCCTCAGCTATGGCTACACCTTC.

V is TRBV5-1 and J is TRBJ2-2; 7 nucleotides agree with TRBD1. CDR1 is SGHRS and CDR2 is YFSETQ in the germline V gene. The CDR3 covers 14 residues. With 9 bases clipped from V and 4 bases from J, the junction kept 9 bases outside the gene matches. As DNA, the CDR3 is TGCGCCACCGCGACAGGGTTAAGCACCGGGGAGCTGTTTTTT. Translation: CATATGLSTGELFF.

The genes are TRBV5-1 and TRBJ2-6, with 8 nucleotides matching TRBD1. This CDR3 is built from 18 residues. The V gene end was trimmed by 5 bases and the J gene end by 0 bases; junction bases not matched to a gene: 10. Germline V gene lookup returns CDR1 SGHRS and CDR2 YFSETQ. The chain's CDR3 is CASSPDRGSPSGANVLTF. CDR3 bases: TGCGCCAGCAGTCCCGACAGGGGTTCCCCCTCTGGGGCCAACGTCCTGACTTTC.

This rearrangement joins TRBV7-2 to TRBJ2-7; a possible D gene is TRBD1 (5 bases). V was clipped by 5 bases and J by 6 bases, with 20 bases between them. The length of the CDR3 is 15 residues. In germline, CDR1 is SGHTA, CDR2 FQGNSA. The CDR3 is CASSPDSWPTTEQYF. In DNA form, the CDR3 reads TGTGCCAGCAGCCCCGACAGTTGGCCTACTACCGAGCAGTACTTC. Filled out from reference TRBV7-2 and TRBJ2-7, the complete variable domain reads GAGVSQSPSNKVTEKGKDVELRCDPISGHTALYWYRQSLGQGLEFLIYFQGNSAPDKSGLPSDRFSAERTGGSVSTLTIQRTQQEDSAVYLCASSPDSWPTTEQYFGPGTRLTVT.

The genes are TRBV4-2 and TRBJ2-1; D is ambiguous. V was clipped by 1 base and J by 4 bases, with 8 bases between them. Germline CDR1 is LGHNA and CDR2 is YNFKEQ. The CDR3 is made up of 14 amino acids. DNA for the CDR3: TGTGCCAGCAGCCAAGTGCGGAATTACAATGAGCAGTTCTTC. This translates into CASSQVRNYNEQFF.

The chain couples TRBV19 to TRBJ2-7; 7 positions match TRBD1. The CDR3 has 15 residues. Germline CDR1 and CDR2: LNHDA and SQIVND (reference sequence). The J segment lost 4 bases and the V segment lost 5 bases, leaving 11 bases of the junction unmatched. In DNA form, the CDR3 reads TGTGCCAGTAGTGCCACAGGGGCCCGGAGGTACGAGCAGTACTTC. It translates to CASSATGARRYEQYF.

This chain joins TRBV28 and TRBJ2-7; TRBD1 agrees at 7 bases. J lost 6 bases, V lost 7 bases, and 12 bases had no gene match. Germline-derived CDR1 and CDR2 are MDHEN and SYDVKM. This CDR3 comprises 14 residues. DNA of the CDR3: TGTGCCAGCACTTCCCCCAGGGGGTCCCGCGAGCAGTACTTC. Translated, it gives CASTSPRGSREQYF.

The chain links TRBV6-5 to TRBJ1-2; 7 bases align to TRBD1. Germline-derived CDR1 and CDR2 are MNHEY and SVGAGI. The J segment lost 0 bases and the V segment lost 2 bases, leaving 3 bases of the junction unmatched. This CDR3 is 15 amino acids long. The CDR3 spells CASSYGTEANYGYTF. CDR3 DNA sequence: TGTGCCAGCAGTTACGGGACAGAGGCTAACTATGGCTACACCTTC.

This sequence joins TRBV5-1 and TRBJ1-3; 7 positions agree with TRBD1. Germline V gene data show CDR1 as SGHRS and CDR2 as YFSETQ. V was clipped by 3 bases and J by 2 bases; unmatched bases: 11. The CDR3 covers 17 residues. The CDR3 DNA sequence: TGCGCCAGCAGCTCCGGTTTCCCCGGGACAGCTGGAAACACCATATATTTT. It yields the protein CASSSGFPGTAGNTIYF.

The CDR3 reads CASLGGSGYTF. CDR3 sequence (DNA): TGTGCCAGCTTGGGGGGGTCTGGCTACACCTTC. This chain connects TRBV2 to TRBJ1-2, with D maybe TRBD1 (5 bases). This CDR3 spans 11 amino acids. The germline V and J ends were trimmed by 8 bases and 7 bases, with 11 bases remaining between them. The germline gives CDR1 SNHLY, CDR2 FYNNEI.

The rearrangement joins TRBV7-3 to TRBJ1-5; perhaps TRBD1 as D (6 bases). Germline V lookup: CDR1 SGHTA, CDR2 FQGTGA. Trimming took off 2 bases at V and 1 base at J, with 9 bases between the two ends. The CDR3 has 15 residues. The CDR3 spells CASSLGGGSNQPQHF. The CDR3 DNA follows: TGTGCCAGCAGCTTAGGGGGCGGGAGCAATCAGCCCCAGCATTTT.

The V call is TRBV29-1, the J call TRBJ2-1, with D tentatively TRBD1 (7 bases). This CDR3 comprises 14 residues. V was cut by 7 bases and J by 9 bases, with 22 bases left in between. Germline CDR1 reads SQVTM; CDR2 reads ANQGSEA. This CDR3 reads CSACRSGGNSEQFF. The CDR3 region has the DNA TGCAGCGCCTGCCGTTCAGGGGGGAACAGTGAGCAGTTCTTC.

This chain uses TRBV30 with TRBJ1-5; weak D call: TRBD1 (6 bases). The V gene lost 5 bases and the J gene lost 7 bases, with 15 bases spanning the gap. The germline V gene has CDR1 GTSNPN and CDR2 SVGIG (reference sequence). The CDR3 loop spans 13 amino acids. CDR3 bases: TGTGCCTGGTCTGTACAGACAGGCCAGCCCCAGCATTTT. Protein: CAWSVQTGQPQHF.

The V call is TRBV29-1, the J call TRBJ1-4, with TRBD1 as a possible D gene (5 bases). CDR1 is SQVTM and CDR2 is ANQGSEA in the germline V gene. V was shortened by 5 bases and J by 6 bases, with 16 bases between the two germline ends. The CDR3 loop spans 14 amino acids. CDR3 DNA: TGCAGCGTTCTTAGGGGTGCAGGCGATGAAAAACTGTTTTTT. Protein sequence: CSVLRGAGDEKLFF.